The next 15 T cell receptor beta chains were all read from a single sample in a study of blood T cells in healthy people across ages. Using a J-beta primer mix together with a sample-barcoded 5' primer, a second PCR was run for about 6 to 11 cycles. In TCRdb, the 5' RACE reads were re-called with MiXCR into one record per CDR3 protein. The sample includes over a million distinct CDR3 sequences, approximately 25% of them seen just once. The data were also submitted as part of a second study, on T cells of mothers and their children.

The sequencing input was blood. The origin of the receptors is a girl aged 2 to 9 in good health.

The gene calls are TRBV10-3 and TRBJ1-6; no clear D. Germline V CDR1 and CDR2: ENHRY, SYGVKD. This CDR3 comprises 14 residues. The germline V and J ends were trimmed by 1 base and 1 base, with 2 bases remaining between them. The CDR3 loop is CAISELSYNSPLHF. CDR3 bases: TGTGCCATCAGTGAGTTGTCCTATAATTCACCCCTCCACTTT.

In this sample, this clonotype turned up a few times. One end of the junction fails to match germline, which may point to a read error. The rearrangement links TRBV28 to TRBJ1-3; weak D call: TRBD1 (5 bases). Per germline, CDR1 MDHEN and CDR2 SYDVKM. There are 15 residues in the CDR3. In DNA form, the CDR3 reads TGTGCCGGCAGTTTCTGGGAGGGGATTCGAAACACCATATATTTT. It is translated as CAGSFWEGIRNTIYF.

This clonotype was picked up a small number of times. The CDR3 nucleotides are TGTGCCAGCAGCCAAGCGGACAGGGGGTACAATGAGCAGTTCTTC. Its translation: CASSQADRGYNEQFF. V is TRBV4-2 and J is TRBJ2-1; TRBD1 agrees at 10 bases. The CDR3 runs 15 residues. Germline CDR1 LGHNA, CDR2 YNFKEQ. V lost 1 base and J lost 4; bases outside the gene matches: 1.

The genes are TRBV12-3 or TRBV12-4 and TRBJ2-5; 7 positions match TRBD2. J was trimmed by 5 bases and V by 3 bases; bases with no gene match: 6. This CDR3 contains 14 residues. The CDR3 region has the DNA TGTGCCAGCAGTTTTGGCAGGGAGGGGGAGACCCAGTACTTC. The encoded protein is CASSFGREGETQYF.

Only a few counts were recorded for this clonotype. This chain links TRBV11-2 with TRBJ2-7, with 8 bases fitting TRBD1. CDR1 is SGHAT, CDR2 FQNNGV, per germline. Trimming at V came to 7 bases and at J to 1 base, leaving 9 bases not matched to a gene. The CDR3 length is 15 residues. Here the CDR3 DNA reads TGTGCCAGCACCAACTATGGGACAGGATCCTACGAGCAGTACTTC. Translated, it gives CASTNYGTGSYEQYF.

Only a few counts were recorded for this clonotype. This chain links TRBV7-9 with TRBJ1-2; D is ambiguous. Germline CDR1 reads SEHNR; CDR2 reads FQNEAQ (reference sequence). V was pared by 0 bases and J by 9 bases, with 8 bases between. This CDR3 region has 12 residues. The DNA of the CDR3 is TGTGCCAGCAGCTTAGCGCTGCAGAGCTACACCTTC. It translates to CASSLALQSYTF.

The CDR3 DNA reads TGTGCCACCAGTGATTTGCAATCAGGGGTGGGGAACAATGAGCAGTTCTTC. Its protein product is CATSDLQSGVGNNEQFF. V gene TRBV24-1 combines with J gene TRBJ2-1, with D perhaps matching TRBD1 (6 bases). The CDR3 covers 17 residues. The germline V and J ends were trimmed by 0 bases and 5 bases, with 16 bases remaining between them. Germline CDR1 is KGHDR and CDR2 is SFDVKD.

The chain carries TRBV28 and TRBJ2-7; 10 bases line up with TRBD1. The CDR3 contains 15 residues. In germline, CDR1 is MDHEN, CDR2 SYDVKM. The V and J ends lost 6 bases and 6 bases, in that order; junction bases with no gene match: 11. CDR3 bases: TGTGCCAGCAGCATAGGCGGGACAGGGGCGGTCGAGCAGTACTTC. Protein: CASSIGGTGAVEQYF.

This clonotype showed up just a few times. This chain joins TRBV11-2 and TRBJ2-5; D is tentatively TRBD1 or TRBD2 (5 bases each). The CDR3 consists of 13 residues. Trimming cost V 5 bases and J 4 bases, with 11 bases left between them. Per germline, CDR1 SGHAT and CDR2 FQNNGV. The CDR3 protein is CASSGGERETQYF. The CDR3 nucleotides read TGTGCCAGCAGCGGGGGAGAGCGAGAGACCCAGTACTTC.

This clonotype showed up just a few times. J is TRBJ2-4 and V is TRBV5-6; no firm D call. Germline lookup yields CDR1 SGHDT and CDR2 YYEEEE. Between the trimmed V and J ends, which lost 0 bases and 0 bases, there was a span of 10 bases. The CDR3 has 16 residues. CDR3 in amino acids: CASSLAGNLAKNIQYF. DNA of the CDR3: TGTGCCAGCAGCTTGGCCGGCAATCTAGCCAAAAACATTCAGTACTTC.

This clonotype was picked up a small number of times. The chain has TRBV4-1 and TRBJ2-5, with a tentative D call TRBD1 (7 bases). The J call is in doubt because the DNA end fits TRBJ2-7 better. The CDR3 covers 14 residues. Germline CDR1 reads MGHRA; CDR2 reads YSYEKL. In nucleotides, the CDR3 is TGCGCCAGCAGCCAGGAGACAGGGACTCGCGAGCAGTACTTC. Translation gives CASSQETGTREQYF.

This clonotype was seen a few times. This chain joins TRBV28 and TRBJ2-1; 7 nucleotides agree with TRBD2. Judging by the DNA end, TRBJ2-7 fits better; the J call may be wrong. The CDR3 contains 14 residues. Germline CDR1 and CDR2: MDHEN and SYDVKM. CDR3 DNA sequence: TGTGCCAGCTTCGGGGGGACCCTAAATTACGAGCAGTACTTC. Translating it yields CASFGGTLNYEQYF.

This rearrangement joins TRBV24-1 to TRBJ1-5, with D possibly matching TRBD1 (6 bases). CDR1 and CDR2 from the germline V gene are KGHDR and SFDVKD. This CDR3 has 14 residues. V was trimmed by 5 bases and J by 2 bases, leaving 9 bases between them. The CDR3 loop is CATSVSGGNQPQHF. CDR3 DNA: TGTGCCACCAGTGTTTCAGGGGGCAATCAGCCCCAGCATTTT.

This clonotype appeared a few times. Since the CDR3 does not end with the conserved phenylalanine or tryptophan, this likely comes from a read error. The chain couples TRBV29-1 to TRBJ1-2; 8 bases fit TRBD1. The CDR3 extends over 13 amino acids. The germline V gene encodes CDR1 SQVTM and CDR2 ANQGSEA. Losses at the gene ends were 4 bases for V and 8 bases for J; bases not matched to a gene: 9. In nucleotides, the CDR3 is TGCAGCGTTGTACCTCAGGGGGCCGGCGGCTACACCCTC. Protein product: CSVVPQGAGGYTL.

This clonotype was seen a few times. The chain carries TRBV7-9 and TRBJ2-7, with no clear D. CDR1 and CDR2 (germline): SEHNR, FQNEAQ (reference sequence). CDR3 length equals 12 residues. V lost 7 bases to trimming and J lost 6 bases, with 13 bases between them. The CDR3 loop is CASTQEDPEQYF. The CDR3 coding sequence is TGTGCCAGCACTCAAGAGGACCCCGAGCAGTACTTC. Combining the CDR3 with reference TRBV7-9 and TRBJ2-7 gives the whole variable domain DTGVSQNPRHKITKRGQNVTFRCDPISEHNRLYWYRQTLGQGPEFLTYFQNEAQLEKSRLLSDRFSAERPKGSFSTLEIQRTEQGDSAMYLCASTQEDPEQYFGPGTRLTVT.